The clone carrying this T cell receptor beta chain was recorded a few times. The V gene end was trimmed by 4 bases and the J gene end by 7 bases; junction bases not matched to a gene: 15. Germline values: CDR1 SNHLY, CDR2 FYNNEI. The length of the CDR3 is 17 residues. This entry comes from a study of blood T cell repertoires in COVID-19. The protocol was immunoSEQ multiplex PCR, while the TCRdb copy is restricted to in-frame clones and leaves out a portion. The repertoire holds about 240,000 clones, with around nine tenths as singletons. The sequence was obtained from a woman aged 25 to 45 who had recovered from COVID-19. Sequenced: PBMCs or T cells enriched from blood (not recorded which). The V call is TRBV2, the J call TRBJ1-4; TRBD1 aligns across 7 bases. CDR3 sequence: CASSVPVGQARSEKLFF. The DNA of the CDR3 is TGTGCCAGCAGTGTCCCTGTTGGACAGGCTCGGAGTGAAAAACTGTTTTTT.